A selection of T cell receptor beta chains follows, all from one sample in a study of T cells after posttransplantation cyclophosphamide. Clones were sequenced by immunoSEQ multiplex PCR, and TCRdb holds only the in-frame ones, with some missing. The profile shows some 66,000 clones, roughly 95% of them singletons. Material: PBMCs. Every receptor here comes from a young woman in good health and a related stem cell transplant donor. CDR3s include the opening cysteine and the closing phenylalanine or tryptophan. The order of the fields is V gene, clone size, D gene, J gene, CDR3 protein, CDR3 DNA. D genes are given only for firm matches. Some rows mark clone size as missing; the rest say once, few, many or name a class of expanded clone.

v_gene: TRBV7-2
abundance: NA
d_gene: TRBD2
j_gene: TRBJ2-5
CDR3aa: CASTRAGGGLSGTQYF
CDR3nt: TGTGCCAGCACCCGGGCGGGCGGGGGGCTGAGTGGGACCCAGTACTTC

v_gene: TRBV29-1
abundance: NA
d_gene: NA
j_gene: TRBJ1-1
CDR3aa: CSAVLGHLNTEAFF
CDR3nt: TGCAGCGCCGTCCTAGGACACTTGAACACTGAAGCTTTCTTT

v_gene: TRBV30
abundance: NA
d_gene: NA
j_gene: TRBJ2-1
CDR3aa: CAWSAGVDNEQFF
CDR3nt: TGTGCCTGGAGTGCCGGGGTGGACAATGAGCAGTTCTTC

v_gene: TRBV19
abundance: NA
d_gene: NA
j_gene: TRBJ1-5
CDR3aa: CASRRALGQPQHF
CDR3nt: TGTGCCAGTAGGCGGGCCCTCGGCCAGCCCCAGCATTTT

v_gene: TRBV4-3
abundance: NA
d_gene: NA
j_gene: TRBJ1-1
CDR3aa: CASSLGVARNTEAFF
CDR3nt: TGCGCCAGCAGTCTCGGGGTTGCCCGGAACACTGAAGCTTTCTTT

v_gene: TRBV11-3
abundance: NA
d_gene: NA
j_gene: TRBJ2-2
CDR3aa: CASSLHGEAGELFF
CDR3nt: TGTGCCAGCAGCTTACATGGAGAAGCCGGGGAGCTGTTTTTT

v_gene: TRBV25-1
abundance: NA
d_gene: NA
j_gene: TRBJ1-6
CDR3aa: CASSEWHGLNSPLHF
CDR3nt: TGTGCCAGCAGTGAATGGCACGGACTGAATTCACCCCTCCACTTT

v_gene: TRBV9
abundance: NA
d_gene: NA
j_gene: TRBJ1-4
CDR3aa: CASSASQGTNEKLFF
CDR3nt: TGTGCCAGCAGCGCCTCACAGGGAACTAATGAAAAACTGTTTTTT

v_gene: TRBV27
abundance: once
d_gene: TRBD2
j_gene: TRBJ2-3
CDR3aa: CASRGLAGGVTQYF
CDR3nt: TGTGCCAGCCGAGGGCTAGCGGGGGGCGTTACGCAGTATTTT

v_gene: TRBV18
abundance: NA
d_gene: NA
j_gene: TRBJ2-2
CDR3aa: CASSPVEYTGELFF
CDR3nt: TGTGCCAGCTCACCCGTCGAGTACACCGGGGAGCTGTTTTTT